One sample yielded the 27 T cell receptor beta chains listed below, sequenced in a study of blood T cells in healthy people across ages. Through a sample-barcoded 5' primer and a J-beta primer mix, a second PCR was run for 7 to 11 cycles. TCRdb itself ran the 5' RACE reads through MiXCR, one entry per CDR3 protein. In the table there are 2 million or so distinct CDR3 sequences, about 50% of which are singletons. The sequenced sample was blood. These receptor sequences come from a woman aged 35 to 49 in good health.

This chain joins TRBV5-5 and TRBJ1-6, with 7 nucleotides matching TRBD1. The germline gives CDR1 SGHKS, CDR2 YYEKEE (reference sequence). V gave up 0 bases and J gave up 7 bases; unmatched junction bases: 4. This CDR3 is built from 15 residues. DNA of the CDR3: TGTGCCAGCAGCTTGGCCGGGACAGAGAATTCACCCCTCCACTTT. Translating gives CASSLAGTENSPLHF.

In the case of this clonotype: The missing conserved phenylalanine or tryptophan at the end of this CDR3 makes a read error likely. The V gene is TRBV20-1, the J gene TRBJ2-7; TRBD2 agrees at 9 bases. V dropped 0 bases and J dropped 2; count of bases not matched to a gene: 2. The CDR3 spans 14 residues. Germline V lookup: CDR1 DFQATT, CDR2 SNEGSKA (reference sequence). CDR3 amino acids: CSARDGGGAYEQYL. As DNA, the CDR3 is TGCAGTGCTAGAGATGGCGGGGGGGCCTACGAGCAGTACTTA.

This clonotype was counted a few times. J is TRBJ2-5 and V is TRBV25-1, with D uncertain. Matching the DNA end better, TRBJ2-7 makes the J call doubtful. The CDR3 has 13 amino acids. Germline V gene sequence: CDR1 MGHDK, CDR2 SYGVNS. As DNA, the CDR3 is TGTGCCAGCAGTGCCCCTTTATTGAGCGAGCAGTACTTC. The encoded protein is CASSAPLLSEQYF.

This sequence joins TRBV12-3 or TRBV12-4 and TRBJ2-5, with TRBD1 identical over 7 bases. The J segment lost 1 base and the V segment lost 4 bases, leaving 3 bases of the junction unmatched. The CDR3 runs to 14 residues. The DNA for the CDR3 is TGTGCCAGCAGTTGGGGACAGCCCCAAGAGACCCAGTACTTC. Protein sequence: CASSWGQPQETQYF.

V gene TRBV5-1 combines with J gene TRBJ2-7, with D perhaps TRBD1 or TRBD2 (5 bases each). This CDR3 contains 16 residues. CDR1 is SGHRS, CDR2 YFSETQ, per germline. Deletions cut 7 bases from V and 2 bases from J, with 22 bases between. In DNA, the CDR3 is TGCGCCAGCTCACCGGGGCCAGGGACGTTAACCTACGAGCAGTACTTC. Its protein is CASSPGPGTLTYEQYF.

The chain employs TRBV15 and TRBJ2-3; D remains unclear. Germline CDR1 and CDR2: LNHNV and YYDKDF (reference sequence). V was pared by 0 bases and J by 1 base, with 11 bases between. The CDR3 totals 16 residues. CDR3 nucleotides: TGTGCCACCAGCAGAGATCTTAACAGCCGCACAGATACGCAGTATTTT. This gives the protein CATSRDLNSRTDTQYF.

The rearrangement links TRBV11-2 to TRBJ2-1, with 9 bases aligning to TRBD1. Unmatched junction bases numbered 11, after V lost 5 bases and J lost 3 bases. CDR1 is SGHAT and CDR2 is FQNNGV in the germline V gene. The CDR3 covers 17 residues. CDR3: CASSRNVGTGFYNEQFF. For the CDR3, the DNA is TGTGCCAGCAGCCGCAACGTCGGGACAGGGTTCTACAATGAGCAGTTCTTC.

This clonotype was detected only a few times. The chain carries TRBV5-1 and TRBJ1-2; D is perhaps TRBD1 (5 bases). The length of the CDR3 is 16 residues. Trimming shortened V by 0 bases and J by 3 bases, and 15 bases separated the two germline ends. The germline V gene has CDR1 SGHRS and CDR2 YFSETQ. CDR3 DNA: TGCGCCAGCAGCTTGGGGGGGTCAGGGAACGACTATGGCTACACCTTC. It yields the protein CASSLGGSGNDYGYTF.

This chain uses TRBV21-1 with TRBJ2-7; the D segment call TRBD1 is taken from the table without a DNA check. TRBV21-1 is a pseudogene locus. The CDR3 contains 15 residues. CDR3 amino acids: CASSKGKDRGGEQYF. In DNA, the CDR3 is TGTGCCAGCAGCAAAGGCAAGGATAGGGGCGGCGAGCAGTACTTC.

The table lists this clonotype with a count of one. The chain employs TRBV4-3 and TRBJ2-3; D may be TRBD2 (6 bases). From germline, CDR1 is LGHNA and CDR2 YSLEER. This CDR3 has 17 amino acids. V dropped 0 bases and J dropped 2 bases, with 15 bases sitting between them. CDR3 residues: CASSQDLGGAFTDTQYF. Written as DNA, the CDR3 is TGCGCCAGCAGCCAAGATTTGGGCGGGGCCTTCACAGATACGCAGTATTTT.

This chain connects TRBV29-1 to TRBJ2-3; 7 positions agree with TRBD1. The germline V gene has CDR1 SQVTM and CDR2 ANQGSEA. This CDR3 contains 17 residues. Germline trimming cut 2 bases from V and 4 bases from J; bases unmatched to any gene: 15. CDR3 region: CSVERGGVSKTPDTQYF. The CDR3 DNA reads as TGCAGCGTTGAAAGAGGGGGCGTTTCGAAAACCCCAGATACGCAGTATTTT.

The V gene is TRBV29-1, the J gene TRBJ2-3; 14 bases match TRBD2. Germline V gene sequence: CDR1 SQVTM, CDR2 ANQGSEA. After removal of 6 bases from V and 8 bases from J, the junction contained 10 bases not matched to a gene. CDR3 length: 15 residues. CDR3 in DNA: TGCAGCGTCGACGGACTAGCGGGGGGACAAGGTACGCAGTATTTT. Amino acid sequence: CSVDGLAGGQGTQYF.

This clonotype was found once. A read error may account for a junction end that differs from germline. The chain couples TRBV29-1 to TRBJ2-7, with D possibly matching TRBD1 (6 bases). The CDR3 extends over 15 amino acids. The germline V gene encodes CDR1 SQVTM and CDR2 ANQGSEA. The CDR3 here is CSAEDGGRSSYGQYF. In nucleotides, the CDR3 is TGCAGCGCTGAAGATGGGGGCAGAAGCTCCTACGGGCAGTACTTC.

This clonotype was detected only once. This chain joins TRBV5-5 and TRBJ1-2; 9 bases map to TRBD1. Germline V gene lookup returns CDR1 SGHKS and CDR2 YYEKEE (reference sequence). The CDR3 extends over 14 amino acids. Trimming removed 3 bases from V and 6 bases from J; junction bases left unmatched: 6. The CDR3 is CASSSGDRADGYTF. DNA for the CDR3: TGTGCCAGCAGCTCCGGGGACAGGGCGGATGGCTACACCTTC. The variable domain in full, completed from reference TRBV5-5 and TRBJ1-2, reads DAGVTQSPTHLIKTRGQQVTLRCSPISGHKSVSWYQQVLGQGPQFIFQYYEKEERGRGNFPDRFSARQFPNYSSELNVNALLLGDSALYLCASSSGDRADGYTFGSGTRLTVV.

The J gene is TRBJ2-7, the V gene TRBV9; 10 nucleotides line up with TRBD2. V shed 0 bases, J shed 7 bases, and the junction held 22 bases outside the gene matches. Germline CDR1 and CDR2: SGDLS and YYNGEE. CDR3 length: 20 amino acids. CDR3 nucleotide sequence: TGTGCCAGCAGCGTAGGGTTAGCGGGGGGTCTTCGGAGCTCCTACAATGAGCAGTACTTC. It specifies CASSVGLAGGLRSSYNEQYF.

Concerning this clonotype: Mismatch with germline at one junction end may stem from a read error. This chain connects TRBV12-3 or TRBV12-4 to TRBJ2-5; 12 bases line up with TRBD2. The CDR3 spans 16 residues. CDR3 nucleotides: TGTGCCAGCAGTCCCCGGCTAGCGGGGGGGCCGGAGATCCAGTACTTC. Protein product: CASSPRLAGGPEIQYF.

This clonotype has a handful of counts. The J gene is TRBJ2-5, the V gene TRBV9; 8 bases map to TRBD1. V shed 7 bases, J shed 6 bases, and the junction held 11 bases outside the gene matches. Germline V gene sequence: CDR1 SGDLS, CDR2 YYNGEE. This CDR3 has 14 residues. The CDR3, as DNA: TGTGCCAGCTCCCTGACACAGGGGGGAAAGACCCAGTACTTC. Translating gives CASSLTQGGKTQYF. The entire variable domain, with the rest obtained from reference TRBV9 and TRBJ2-5, is as follows: DSGVTQTPKHLITATGQRVTLRCSPRSGDLSVYWYQQSLDQGLQFLIQYYNGEERAKGNILERFSAQQFPDLHSELNLSSLELGDSALYFCASSLTQGGKTQYFGPGTRLLVL.

The chain carries TRBV28 and TRBJ1-2; 10 bases align to TRBD1. Germline V CDR1 and CDR2: MDHEN, SYDVKM. The CDR3 totals 16 residues. The V segment lost 2 bases and the J segment 8 bases; nucleotides outside the gene matches: 11. The CDR3 sequence: CASSLIAGGQGNGYTF. The CDR3 DNA reads TGTGCCAGCAGTTTAATCGCAGGGGGACAGGGGAACGGCTACACCTTC.

The rearrangement links TRBV7-9 to TRBJ1-1; the D gene is possibly TRBD1 (6 bases). V lost 5 bases and J 3 bases, leaving 16 bases between the germline ends. This CDR3 comprises 15 residues. CDR1 SEHNR and CDR2 FQNEAQ come from the germline V gene (reference sequence). The CDR3 nucleotides are TGTGCCAGCAGCCCTCAACAGGGTGAGGACACTGAAGCTTTCTTT. This translates into CASSPQQGEDTEAFF. The entire variable domain, with the rest obtained from reference TRBV7-9 and TRBJ1-1, is as follows: DTGVSQNPRHKITKRGQNVTFRCDPISEHNRLYWYRQTLGQGPEFLTYFQNEAQLEKSRLLSDRFSAERPKGSFSTLEIQRTEQGDSAMYLCASSPQQGEDTEAFFGQGTRLTVV.

The rearrangement links TRBV7-2 to TRBJ2-7; D perhaps matches TRBD1 (5 bases). Germline assignment: CDR1 SGHTA and CDR2 FQGNSA. There are 14 residues in the CDR3. V shed 2 bases and J shed 4 bases, with 12 bases lying between them. CDR3 loop: CASSLFRATYEQYF. The CDR3 nucleotides are TGTGCCAGCAGCTTATTCAGGGCCACTTACGAGCAGTACTTC.

The chain joins TRBV12-3 or TRBV12-4 to TRBJ1-1, with TRBD1 matching 9 bases. CDR3 length equals 17 residues. V lost 3 bases, J lost 5 bases, and 13 bases stayed unmatched. CDR3 loop: CASSFSLTGGVSTEAFF. In nucleotides, the CDR3 is TGTGCCAGCAGTTTCTCCCTTACAGGGGGCGTTAGTACTGAAGCTTTCTTT.

This chain links TRBV20-1 with TRBJ2-1; 8 bases agree with TRBD1. In germline, CDR1 is DFQATT, CDR2 SNEGSKA (reference sequence). The CDR3 totals 16 residues. After removal of 1 base from V and 0 bases from J, the junction contained 5 bases not matched to a gene. This CDR3 is CSARGQGSSSYNEQFF. Here the CDR3 DNA reads TGCAGTGCTAGAGGACAGGGGTCAAGCTCCTACAATGAGCAGTTCTTC.

This CDR3 is CASSSIRGAGHSYEQYF. In DNA, the CDR3 is TGTGCCAGCAGTTCCATTAGAGGGGCGGGGCACTCCTACGAGCAGTACTTC. The rearrangement uses TRBV12-3 or TRBV12-4 and TRBJ2-7; maybe TRBD2 (6 bases). This CDR3 region has 17 residues. V lost 4 bases and J lost 0, with 19 bases in between.

The chain uses TRBV28 and TRBJ2-7, with D possibly being TRBD2 (6 bases). The J call may be incorrect, as the DNA end agrees better with TRBJ2-5. The germline gives CDR1 MDHEN, CDR2 SYDVKM. The CDR3 loop spans 15 amino acids. CDR3 nucleotide sequence: TGTGCCAGCAGTTTATACCTGGACTACAGGGAGACCCAGTACTTC. Translating it yields CASSLYLDYRETQYF.

The table lists this clonotype with a few counts. The chain is built from TRBV12-3 or TRBV12-4 and TRBJ2-3, with 10 bases aligning to TRBD2. CDR3 length: 15 amino acids. With V trimmed by 5 bases and J by 7 bases, 9 bases remained unmatched. The CDR3, as DNA: TGTGCCAGCAGTCTCGGACTAGCGGCCTCTTATACGCAGTATTTT. Its translation is CASSLGLAASYTQYF.

This clonotype was recorded once. This chain links TRBV25-1 with TRBJ1-2; TRBD1 aligns across 9 bases. After removal of 4 bases from V and 7 bases from J, the junction contained 4 bases not matched to a gene. This CDR3 has 13 residues. The V gene's germline CDR1 is MGHDK and CDR2 SYGVNS. The CDR3 loop reads CASSVLTGGGYTF. The CDR3 region has the DNA TGTGCCAGCAGTGTATTGACAGGGGGTGGCTACACCTTC.

Concerning this clonotype: Relative to the germline gene, one junction end is altered; a read error may explain this. The rearrangement links TRBV6-2 or TRBV6-3 to TRBJ2-5, with D perhaps given as TRBD1 or TRBD2 (6 bases each). The CDR3 sequence is 13 residues long. Per the germline V gene, CDR1 is MNHEY and CDR2 is SVGEGT. CDR3 DNA: TGTGCCGGCAGTTACGGGGGCACGGAGACCCAGTACTTC. The encoded protein is CAGSYGGTETQYF.